This entry lists 21 T cell receptor beta chains sequenced from one sample in a study of T cells in localized non-small cell lung cancer. Method: immunoSEQ multiplex PCR; TCRdb's copy keeps in-frame clones and lacks some. The sample lists over 45,000 clones; 80% to 90% were seen once. This material consisted of peripheral blood, taken before any cancer treatment. Every receptor here comes from a man aged 40 to 69 with stage I squamous cell lung carcinoma.

This CDR3 reads CASSPPGGGKGNQPQHF. The CDR3 coding sequence is TGTGCCAGTAGTCCCCCTGGGGGGGGCAAGGGCAATCAGCCCCAGCATTTT. The chain couples TRBV19 to TRBJ1-5; TRBD1 might be the D (6 bases). Trimming cost V 5 bases and J 2 bases, with 19 bases left between them. The CDR3 length is 17 residues. Germline V gene sequence: CDR1 LNHDA, CDR2 SQIVND (reference sequence).

This chain connects TRBV7-2 to TRBJ1-5, with 9 bases aligning to TRBD1. V lost 5 bases to trimming and J lost 4 bases; unmatched junction nucleotides: 6. CDR1 and CDR2 (germline): SGHTA, FQGNSA. CDR3 length equals 15 residues. The CDR3, as DNA: TGTGCCAGCAGCCTACGGACAGGGGTAAATCAGCCCCAGCATTTT. Translation gives CASSLRTGVNQPQHF.

The chain carries TRBV19 and TRBJ2-1; D gene ambiguous. Germline values: CDR1 LNHDA, CDR2 SQIVND (reference sequence). V was cut by 7 bases and J by 5 bases, with 9 bases left in between. CDR3 length: 12 residues. DNA of the CDR3: TGTGCCAGTACCCGGACGGACAATGAGCAGTTCTTC. Amino acid sequence: CASTRTDNEQFF.

The genes are TRBV21-1 and TRBJ2-5; TRBD1 was called by the table and not checked on the DNA. TRBV21-1 is recorded as a pseudogene. The length of the CDR3 is 13 residues. CDR3 nucleotide sequence: TGTGCCAGCAGCCTTAGGGGGCAAGAGACCCAGTACTTC. Its protein product is CASSLRGQETQYF.

The chain has TRBV7-2 and TRBJ2-2; 7 positions agree with TRBD2. The trim removed 0 bases at V and 5 bases at J, leaving 6 bases unmatched. The CDR3 totals 16 residues. The germline V gene encodes CDR1 SGHTA and CDR2 FQGNSA. Here the CDR3 DNA reads TGTGCCAGCAGCTTAGCGGGAGGGCTCCCAACCGGGGAGCTGTTTTTT. It codes for CASSLAGGLPTGELFF. Drawing the rest from reference TRBV7-2 and TRBJ2-2, the complete variable domain is GAGVSQSPSNKVTEKGKDVELRCDPISGHTALYWYRQSLGQGLEFLIYFQGNSAPDKSGLPSDRFSAERTGGSVSTLTIQRTQQEDSAVYLCASSLAGGLPTGELFFGEGSRLTVL.

This clone came up once. The V and J genes are TRBV11-1 and TRBJ1-1; D remains ambiguous. V lost 2 bases and J lost 0, with 10 bases in between. The CDR3 consists of 15 residues. CDR1 is SGHAT, CDR2 FQDESV, per germline (reference sequence). Written as DNA, the CDR3 is TGTGCCAGCAGCTTAATGAGGGCTATGAACACTGAAGCTTTCTTT. Residues: CASSLMRAMNTEAFF.

The chain recombines TRBV28 with TRBJ1-5; D is unclear. Trimming took off 8 bases at V and 11 bases at J, with 16 bases between the two ends. Germline-derived CDR1 and CDR2 are MDHEN and SYDVKM. The CDR3 runs to 12 residues. The CDR3 sequence: CASGEPGRAQHF. The CDR3 DNA follows: TGTGCCAGCGGAGAACCGGGTAGGGCCCAGCATTTT.

V and J are TRBV11-1 and TRBJ1-1; weak D call: TRBD1 (5 bases). CDR1 and CDR2 from the germline V gene are SGHAT and FQDESV (reference sequence). There are 14 residues in the CDR3. Trimming left V 6 bases short and J 1 base short, with 12 bases between. CDR3 DNA: TGTGCCAGCAGGAGACAGCGGGCGAACACTGAAGCTTTCTTT. Translation: CASRRQRANTEAFF.

This clone was counted a few times. The CDR3 sequence is CASRRAGRFYGYTF. The CDR3 DNA sequence: TGTGCCAGCAGGAGAGCAGGGCGCTTCTATGGCTACACCTTC. The chain joins TRBV7-2 to TRBJ1-2; D might be TRBD1 (5 bases). This CDR3 contains 14 residues. V lost 6 bases and J lost 4, with 15 bases in between. Germline CDR1 SGHTA, CDR2 FQGNSA. Full variable domain (rest looked up from reference TRBV7-2 and TRBJ1-2): GAGVSQSPSNKVTEKGKDVELRCDPISGHTALYWYRQSLGQGLEFLIYFQGNSAPDKSGLPSDRFSAERTGGSVSTLTIQRTQQEDSAVYLCASRRAGRFYGYTFGSGTRLTVV.

This clone was detected only once. The gene calls are TRBV4-1 and TRBJ2-7, with D perhaps being TRBD1 or TRBD2 (5 bases each). Germline V gene lookup returns CDR1 MGHRA and CDR2 YSYEKL. Trimming shortened V by 0 bases and J by 6 bases, and 24 bases separated the two germline ends. The CDR3 runs to 18 residues. The CDR3 protein is CASSQDDDTGRWASEQYF. CDR3 coding DNA: TGCGCCAGCAGCCAAGATGACGACACGGGACGGTGGGCGAGCGAGCAGTACTTC.

The chain carries TRBV5-5 and TRBJ2-1, with 8 bases fitting TRBD1. V lost 5 bases, J lost 4 bases, and 11 bases stayed unmatched. This CDR3 has 16 amino acids. Germline V gene data show CDR1 as SGHKS and CDR2 as YYEKEE (reference sequence). Written as DNA, the CDR3 is TGTGCCAGCAGACCTGAAAACAGGGGGTATTACAATGAGCAGTTCTTC. Protein sequence: CASRPENRGYYNEQFF.

This rearrangement joins TRBV7-2 to TRBJ2-7; no firm D call. V shed 0 bases and J shed 3 bases, with 9 bases lying between them. Germline CDR1 and CDR2: SGHTA and FQGNSA. This CDR3 is 14 amino acids long. In DNA, the CDR3 is TGTGCCAGCAGCTTAGCTAGTCAACTCTACGAGCAGTACTTC. This translates into CASSLASQLYEQYF.

This clone was detected once. This sequence joins TRBV13 and TRBJ2-3; D unresolved. This CDR3 is 16 amino acids long. Deletions cut 5 bases from V and 2 bases from J, with 17 bases between. The germline V gene encodes CDR1 PRHDT and CDR2 FYEKMQ (reference sequence). CDR3 protein: CASSIPWRPSTDTQYF. The CDR3 DNA sequence: TGTGCCAGCAGCATCCCTTGGCGGCCTTCCACAGATACGCAGTATTTT.

The CDR3 loop reads CASSFGPYAEAFF. The CDR3 region has the DNA TGTGCCAGCAGCTTCGGGCCCTACGCTGAAGCTTTCTTT. The J gene is TRBJ1-1, the V gene TRBV7-9, with unresolved D. This CDR3 is built from 13 residues. Germline V gene lookup returns CDR1 SEHNR and CDR2 FQNEAQ (reference sequence). The V gene lost 3 bases and the J gene lost 6 bases, with 11 bases spanning the gap.

V usage is TRBV7-2 and J usage is TRBJ2-3; perhaps TRBD2 as D (6 bases). Germline V CDR1 and CDR2: SGHTA, FQGNSA. The CDR3 length is 15 residues. Trimming pared 5 bases from V and 1 base from J, leaving 13 bases between. As DNA, the CDR3 is TGTGCCAGCAGCCCCCGGGCTAGCGGCACAGATACGCAGTATTTT. This gives the protein CASSPRASGTDTQYF.

The chain joins TRBV7-8 to TRBJ1-2, with 7 bases that match TRBD1. This CDR3 spans 14 amino acids. The V segment lost 1 base and the J segment 6 bases; nucleotides outside the gene matches: 5. Germline V lookup: CDR1 SGHVS, CDR2 FQNEAQ. Here the CDR3 reads CASSLGPGGDGYTF. The CDR3 DNA reads as TGTGCCAGCAGCTTAGGTCCAGGGGGTGATGGCTACACCTTC.

The chain couples TRBV28 to TRBJ1-1; D perhaps matches TRBD1 (5 bases). The V gene's germline CDR1 is MDHEN and CDR2 SYDVKM. The CDR3 consists of 13 residues. Trimming removed 4 bases from V and 4 bases from J, with 10 bases in between. In DNA, the CDR3 is TGTGCCAGCAGTTCCACAGGATTCACTGAAGCTTTCTTT. Residues: CASSSTGFTEAFF.

The CDR3 loop is CASSVDPRDNYGYTF. CDR3 in DNA: TGTGCCAGCAGCGTAGATCCCCGGGACAACTATGGCTACACCTTC. The chain recombines TRBV9 with TRBJ1-2, with D perhaps TRBD1 (5 bases). This CDR3 contains 15 residues. Trimming stripped 0 bases from V and 2 bases from J, with 11 bases between. Germline lookup yields CDR1 SGDLS and CDR2 YYNGEE. Based on the CDR3 plus reference TRBV9 and TRBJ1-2, the full variable domain is DSGVTQTPKHLITATGQRVTLRCSPRSGDLSVYWYQQSLDQGLQFLIQYYNGEERAKGNILERFSAQQFPDLHSELNLSSLELGDSALYFCASSVDPRDNYGYTFGSGTRLTVV.

The chain combines TRBV2 with TRBJ2-3; tentatively, D is TRBD2 (6 bases). CDR3 length: 15 amino acids. Germline assignment: CDR1 SNHLY and CDR2 FYNNEI. Trimming pared 3 bases from V and 6 bases from J, leaving 16 bases between. CDR3 in amino acids: CASSDSTPGLDTQYF. In nucleotides, the CDR3 is TGTGCCAGCAGTGATTCAACCCCGGGACTGGATACGCAGTATTTT.

The CDR3 loop reads CASSLSGRGANVLTF. CDR3 bases: TGTGCCAGCAGCTTGTCGGGGAGGGGGGCCAACGTCCTGACTTTC. The rearrangement links TRBV5-6 to TRBJ2-6; maybe TRBD2 (6 bases). Between the trimmed V and J ends, which lost 1 base and 4 bases, there was a span of 9 bases. The CDR3 runs to 15 residues. From germline, CDR1 is SGHDT and CDR2 YYEEEE. The full variable domain, completed using reference TRBV5-6 and TRBJ2-6, is DAGVTQSPTHLIKTRGQQVTLRCSPKSGHDTVSWYQQALGQGPQFIFQYYEEEERQRGNFPDRFSGHQFPNYSSELNVNALLLGDSALYLCASSLSGRGANVLTFGAGSRLTVL.

The rearrangement uses TRBV7-2 and TRBJ2-7; TRBD2 matches at 8 bases. The J segment lost 2 bases and the V segment lost 1 base, leaving 4 bases of the junction unmatched. Germline V gene data show CDR1 as SGHTA and CDR2 as FQGNSA. This CDR3 comprises 15 residues. CDR3 sequence: CASSLVAGLTYEQYF. Here the CDR3 DNA reads TGTGCCAGCAGCTTAGTAGCGGGACTAACCTACGAGCAGTACTTC. Variable domain in full (rest from reference TRBV7-2 and TRBJ2-7): GAGVSQSPSNKVTEKGKDVELRCDPISGHTALYWYRQSLGQGLEFLIYFQGNSAPDKSGLPSDRFSAERTGGSVSTLTIQRTQQEDSAVYLCASSLVAGLTYEQYFGPGTRLTVT.